Below are 3 T cell receptor beta chains sequenced from a single sample in a study of T cell responses to AZD1222 COVID-19 vaccine. Generated by immunoSEQ multiplex PCR, the TCRdb table keeps only in-frame clones and is missing some. This sample has 120,000 or so clones, with under 95% found just once. Sequencing used peripheral blood, obtained on day 0 of AZD1222 vaccination. These receptors came from an adult in good health.

The V and J genes are TRBV2 and TRBJ2-2; 7 bases map to TRBD2. In germline, CDR1 is SNHLY, CDR2 FYNNEI. The CDR3 has 13 amino acids. V trimming: 8 bases; J trimming: 4 bases; junction bases outside the gene matches: 4. As DNA, the CDR3 is TGTGCCAGCGGGGGAGGGTTCACCGGGGAGCTGTTTTTT. Translation gives CASGGGFTGELFF.

The chain employs TRBV19 and TRBJ2-6, with D perhaps matching TRBD1 (5 bases). With 5 bases removed from V and 0 bases from J, the gap between germline ends came to 20 bases. The germline V gene encodes CDR1 LNHDA and CDR2 SQIVND (reference sequence). The CDR3 is 19 residues long. This CDR3 reads CASSPWTIDPYSGANVLTF. The CDR3 DNA is TGTGCCAGTAGTCCTTGGACAATTGATCCCTACTCTGGGGCCAACGTCCTGACTTTC.

This chain connects TRBV7-9 to TRBJ2-1; D remains unclear. V was pared by 4 bases and J by 13 bases, with 11 bases between. CDR3 length equals 11 residues. The germline gives CDR1 SEHNR, CDR2 FQNEAQ (reference sequence). The CDR3 DNA is TGTGCCAGCAGCTCCCCCCGCCCTCAGTTCTTC. Translated, it gives CASSSPRPQFF. Complete variable domain (other parts from reference TRBV7-9 and TRBJ2-1): DTGVSQNPRHKITKRGQNVTFRCDPISEHNRLYWYRQTLGQGPEFLTYFQNEAQLEKSRLLSDRFSAERPKGSFSTLEIQRTEQGDSAMYLCASSSPRPQFFGPGTRLTVL.